This TCR beta chain comes out of a study of cytomegalovirus exposure and HLA in healthy donors. A remark on this clone: Its specificity is not known.

General study results and limits: Most of the TCR beta V segments (in an earlier analysis) were productive either about 87% or about 30% of the time.

CDR3 length: 13 amino acids. Germline-derived CDR1 and CDR2 are MDHEN and SYDVKM. Trimming took off 7 bases at V and 15 bases at J, with 23 bases between the two ends. The study ran its PCR with 60 Vbeta and 13 Jbeta primers. The table came from immunoSEQ multiplex PCR; TCRdb's copy has only in-frame clones and leaves some out. The table for this sample gives some 130,000 clones. The receptor comes from a woman in her 40s in good health and CMV-seropositive. The V and J genes are TRBV28 and TRBJ2-3; tentative D call: TRBD1 (6 bases). The sample comprised PBMCs. The CDR3 sequence is CASTLPGTRLFYF. DNA for the CDR3: TGTGCCAGCACCCTTCCCGGGACAAGACTTTTCTATTTT.